The next 21 T cell receptor beta chains were all read from a single sample in a study of CD8+ T cells in alopecia areata. cDNA serving as the sequencing template came from extracted, reverse transcribed RNA. TCRdb's table, derived via immunoSEQ multiplex PCR, lists solely in-frame clones and lacks some. Among 200,000 to 250,000 clones listed, roughly three fifths were seen once. The sequenced material came from CD8+ T cells sorted from blood. The receptors were gathered from a human donor in good health.

This clone is labeled medium-sized. The gene calls are TRBV27 and TRBJ2-7; possible D gene TRBD1, 6 bases. The CDR3 runs to 14 residues. With 5 bases removed from V and 1 base from J, the gap between germline ends came to 12 bases. CDR1 is MNHEY and CDR2 is SMNVEV in the germline V gene (reference sequence). CDR3: CASSSSGTSYEQYF. CDR3 DNA: TGTGCCAGCAGTAGTTCCGGGACATCCTACGAGCAGTACTTC.

The chain carries TRBV2 and TRBJ1-2; 8 bases align to TRBD1. The CDR3 length is 14 residues. V was pared by 4 bases and J by 6 bases, with 7 bases of the junction left unmatched. CDR1 is SNHLY and CDR2 is FYNNEI in the germline V gene. Written as DNA, the CDR3 is TGTGCCAGCAGTGTAGGTCCAGGGGGCGATGGCTACACCTTC. Protein product: CASSVGPGGDGYTF.

V gene TRBV11-2 combines with J gene TRBJ2-7; 7 bases agree with TRBD1. J lost 2 bases, V lost 4 bases, and 2 bases had no gene match. The length of the CDR3 is 13 residues. Germline V gene lookup returns CDR1 SGHAT and CDR2 FQNNGV. CDR3 in amino acids: CASSWGQTYEQYF. CDR3 bases: TGTGCCAGCAGCTGGGGACAGACCTACGAGCAGTACTTC.

J is TRBJ2-1 and V is TRBV7-9, with a tentative D call TRBD2 (6 bases). Per the germline V gene, CDR1 is SEHNR and CDR2 is FQNEAQ (reference sequence). CDR3 size: 10 residues. The DNA of the CDR3 is TGTTCGGGAGCCTACAATGAGCAGTTCTTC. Amino acids: CSGAYNEQFF.

The CDR3 region has the DNA TGTGCCAGCAGCTTAGTTGGTCGTGGCTACACCTTC. Its protein product is CASSLVGRGYTF. V usage is TRBV11-2 and J usage is TRBJ1-2; D remains unclear. This CDR3 comprises 12 residues. V lost 1 base and J 7 bases, leaving 7 bases between the germline ends. Germline-derived CDR1 and CDR2 are SGHAT and FQNNGV.

This chain uses TRBV7-9 with TRBJ1-6, with a weak D call TRBD1 (5 bases). The CDR3 has 13 amino acids. CDR1 and CDR2 from the germline V gene are SEHNR and FQNEAQ (reference sequence). Trimming left V 4 bases short and J 10 bases short, with 11 bases between. The CDR3 reads CASSSRGGSPLHF. DNA of the CDR3: TGTGCCAGCAGCTCACGGGGCGGCTCACCCCTCCACTTT.

The rearrangement joins TRBV9 to TRBJ1-5, with D unclear. CDR3 length: 13 amino acids. CDR1 is SGDLS and CDR2 is YYNGEE in the germline V gene. V was cut by 4 bases and J by 6 bases, with 11 bases left in between. The CDR3 sequence is CASSPSGSQPQHF. CDR3 DNA: TGTGCCAGCAGCCCTAGTGGGTCTCAGCCCCAGCATTTT.

This clone was seen more than once but under ten times. The V and J genes are TRBV4-1 and TRBJ1-5; D remains ambiguous. The germline gives CDR1 MGHRA, CDR2 YSYEKL. V shed 1 base and J shed 0 bases, with 7 bases lying between them. The CDR3 runs to 15 residues. CDR3 coding DNA: TGCGCCAGCAGCCAAGGAGATTATAGCAATCAGCCCCAGCATTTT. Its protein product is CASSQGDYSNQPQHF.

The V and J genes are TRBV4-2 and TRBJ2-1; 11 bases fit TRBD2. CDR1 LGHNA and CDR2 YNFKEQ come from the germline V gene. The CDR3 covers 16 residues. Trimming cost V 4 bases and J 6 bases; bases outside gene matches: 8. The CDR3, as DNA: TGTGCCAGCAGCCTGCATAGCGGGGGGGGTCTCAATGAGCAGTTCTTC. It encodes CASSLHSGGGLNEQFF.

The chain joins TRBV4-1 to TRBJ2-1, with D hard to call. The germline CDR1 and CDR2 sequences are MGHRA and YSYEKL. The length of the CDR3 is 13 residues. Trimming shortened V by 2 bases and J by 5 bases, and 7 bases separated the two germline ends. In DNA form, the CDR3 reads TGCGCCAGCAGCCAAACTTTCGACAATGAGCAGTTCTTC. Translation gives CASSQTFDNEQFF.

DNA of the CDR3: TGTGCCAGCAGCGTAGCTACACAGGGGTTTGGGGCCAACGTCCTGACTTTC. Protein: CASSVATQGFGANVLTF. The chain is built from TRBV9 and TRBJ2-6; 7 nucleotides match TRBD1. With 0 bases clipped from V and 3 bases from J, the junction kept 6 bases outside the gene matches. The germline V gene has CDR1 SGDLS and CDR2 YYNGEE. This CDR3 region has 17 residues.

This chain connects TRBV7-9 to TRBJ1-6; D is possibly TRBD1 (6 bases). Trimming removed 4 bases from V and 14 bases from J, with 9 bases in between. CDR3 length: 11 residues. Germline V gives CDR1 SEHNR, CDR2 FQNEAQ (reference sequence). CDR3 DNA sequence: TGTGCCAGCAGCTCCGGGACATCCCTCCACTTT. Translating gives CASSSGTSLHF.

The V call is TRBV29-1, the J call TRBJ2-2, with TRBD1 as a possible D gene (5 bases). This CDR3 comprises 13 residues. V lost 4 bases and J lost 2, with 8 bases in between. CDR1 and CDR2 (germline): SQVTM, ANQGSEA. The CDR3 nucleotides are TGCAGCGTTGGACAGATTAACACCGGGGAGCTGTTTTTT. Its translation is CSVGQINTGELFF.

The chain recombines TRBV7-6 with TRBJ1-1; D remains unclear. The germline V gene has CDR1 SGHVS and CDR2 FNYEAQ. CDR3 length equals 13 residues. The V gene lost 5 bases and the J gene lost 0 bases, with 7 bases spanning the gap. This CDR3 is CASSLRMNTEAFF. The CDR3 DNA reads TGTGCCAGCAGCCTGCGTATGAACACTGAAGCTTTCTTT.

The chain combines TRBV29-1 with TRBJ1-2; 7 bases fit TRBD1. Looked up from germline, CDR1 is SQVTM and CDR2 is ANQGSEA. The CDR3 extends over 13 amino acids. V was pared by 6 bases and J by 8 bases, with 12 bases of the junction left unmatched. The chain's CDR3 is CSVGTAGAGGYTF. The CDR3 region has the DNA TGCAGCGTAGGGACAGCGGGCGCCGGCGGCTACACCTTC.

The rearrangement links TRBV30 to TRBJ1-1; 9 bases match TRBD1. Germline values: CDR1 GTSNPN, CDR2 SVGIG (reference sequence). Germline trimming cut 0 bases from V and 2 bases from J; bases unmatched to any gene: 13. The CDR3 is 18 amino acids. The CDR3, as DNA: TGTGCCTGGAGTGTACCACATCCGGACAGGGGCTTCAACACTGAAGCTTTCTTT. This sequence encodes CAWSVPHPDRGFNTEAFF.

The CDR3, as DNA: TGCAGCGTTACAGGGACAACCGGAGAGCAGTACTTC. It specifies CSVTGTTGEQYF. This chain uses TRBV29-1 with TRBJ2-7; D may be TRBD1 (6 bases). V was trimmed by 5 bases and J by 7 bases, leaving 15 bases between them. The CDR3 loop spans 12 amino acids. Germline V gene data show CDR1 as SQVTM and CDR2 as ANQGSEA.

This clone was counted only a few times. V and J are TRBV5-6 and TRBJ2-6; D not resolved. The CDR3 is made up of 15 amino acids. Germline V lookup: CDR1 SGHDT, CDR2 YYEEEE. V was shortened by 0 bases and J by 0 bases, with 4 bases between the two germline ends. The CDR3 region has the DNA TGTGCCAGCAGCTTGGCTAGCTCTGGGGCCAACGTCCTGACTTTC. Translating it yields CASSLASSGANVLTF. Full variable domain (rest looked up from reference TRBV5-6 and TRBJ2-6): DAGVTQSPTHLIKTRGQQVTLRCSPKSGHDTVSWYQQALGQGPQFIFQYYEEEERQRGNFPDRFSGHQFPNYSSELNVNALLLGDSALYLCASSLASSGANVLTFGAGSRLTVL.

This chain uses TRBV6-5 with TRBJ2-7, with 7 bases that match TRBD1. The trim removed 2 bases at V and 5 bases at J, leaving 6 bases unmatched. The CDR3 consists of 14 residues. The germline CDR1 and CDR2 sequences are MNHEY and SVGAGI. The CDR3 sequence: CASSYSDRAHEQYF. DNA for the CDR3: TGTGCCAGCAGTTACAGCGACAGGGCCCACGAGCAGTACTTC.

V gene TRBV4-2 combines with J gene TRBJ1-1; D not certain. CDR1 is LGHNA, CDR2 YNFKEQ, per germline. Trimming left V 4 bases short and J 3 bases short, with 12 bases between. This CDR3 is 14 amino acids long. The CDR3 nucleotides are TGTGCCAGCAGCCGGTATCCTGGCGACACTGAAGCTTTCTTT. Translated, it gives CASSRYPGDTEAFF.

The chain uses TRBV19 and TRBJ1-2, with D possibly TRBD1 on 5 matching bases. The CDR3 runs to 13 residues. V dropped 5 bases and J dropped 8 bases, with 15 bases sitting between them. Germline CDR1 reads LNHDA; CDR2 reads SQIVND (reference sequence). CDR3 sequence (DNA): TGTGCCAGTAGTCCTCCGGGGCCGGTAGGCTACACCTTC. It is translated as CASSPPGPVGYTF.